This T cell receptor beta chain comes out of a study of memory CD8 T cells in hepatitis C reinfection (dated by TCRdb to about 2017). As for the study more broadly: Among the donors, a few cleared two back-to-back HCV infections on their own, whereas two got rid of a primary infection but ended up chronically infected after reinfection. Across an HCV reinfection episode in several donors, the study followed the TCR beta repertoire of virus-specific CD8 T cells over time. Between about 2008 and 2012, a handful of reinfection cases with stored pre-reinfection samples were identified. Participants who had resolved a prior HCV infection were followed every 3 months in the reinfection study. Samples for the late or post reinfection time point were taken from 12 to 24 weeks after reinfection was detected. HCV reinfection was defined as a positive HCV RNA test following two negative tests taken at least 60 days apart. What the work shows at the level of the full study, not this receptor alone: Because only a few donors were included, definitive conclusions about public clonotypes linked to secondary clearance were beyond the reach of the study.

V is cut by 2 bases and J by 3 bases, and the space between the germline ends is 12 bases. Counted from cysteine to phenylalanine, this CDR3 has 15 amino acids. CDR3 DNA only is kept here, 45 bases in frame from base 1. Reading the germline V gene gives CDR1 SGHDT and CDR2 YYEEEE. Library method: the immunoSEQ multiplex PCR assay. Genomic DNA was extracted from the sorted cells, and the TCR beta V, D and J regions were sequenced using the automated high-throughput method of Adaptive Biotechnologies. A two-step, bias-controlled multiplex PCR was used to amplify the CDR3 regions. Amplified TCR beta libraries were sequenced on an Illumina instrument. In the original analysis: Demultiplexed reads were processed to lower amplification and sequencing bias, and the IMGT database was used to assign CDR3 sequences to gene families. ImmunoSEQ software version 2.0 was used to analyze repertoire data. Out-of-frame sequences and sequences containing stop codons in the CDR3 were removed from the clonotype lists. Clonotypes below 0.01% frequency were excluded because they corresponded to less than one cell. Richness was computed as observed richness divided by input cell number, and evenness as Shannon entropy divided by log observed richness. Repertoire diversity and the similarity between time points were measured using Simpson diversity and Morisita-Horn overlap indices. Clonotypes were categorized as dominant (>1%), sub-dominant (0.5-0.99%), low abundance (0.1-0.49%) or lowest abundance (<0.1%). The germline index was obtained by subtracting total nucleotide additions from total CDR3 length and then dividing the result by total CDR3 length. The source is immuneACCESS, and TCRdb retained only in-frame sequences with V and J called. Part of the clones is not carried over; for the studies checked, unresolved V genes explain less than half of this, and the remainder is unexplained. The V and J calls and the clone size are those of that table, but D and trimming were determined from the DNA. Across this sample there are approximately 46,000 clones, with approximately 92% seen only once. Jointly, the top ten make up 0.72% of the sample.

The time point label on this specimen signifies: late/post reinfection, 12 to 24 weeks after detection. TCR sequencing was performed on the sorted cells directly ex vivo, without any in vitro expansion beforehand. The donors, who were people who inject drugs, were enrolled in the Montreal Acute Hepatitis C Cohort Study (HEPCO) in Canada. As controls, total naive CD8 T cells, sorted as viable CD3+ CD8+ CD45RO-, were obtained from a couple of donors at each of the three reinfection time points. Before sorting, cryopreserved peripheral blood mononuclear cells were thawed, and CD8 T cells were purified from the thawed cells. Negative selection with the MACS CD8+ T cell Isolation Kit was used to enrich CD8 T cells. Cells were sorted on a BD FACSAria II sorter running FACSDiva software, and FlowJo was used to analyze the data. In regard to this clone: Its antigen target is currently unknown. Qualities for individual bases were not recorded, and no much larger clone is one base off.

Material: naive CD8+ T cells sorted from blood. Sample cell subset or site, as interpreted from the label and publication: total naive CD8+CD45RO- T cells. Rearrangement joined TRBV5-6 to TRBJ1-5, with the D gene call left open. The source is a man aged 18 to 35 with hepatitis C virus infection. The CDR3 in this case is CASSFGGLPNQPQHF. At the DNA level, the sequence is TGTGCCAGCAGCTTTGGTGGGCTCCCCAATCAGCCCCAGCATTTT.